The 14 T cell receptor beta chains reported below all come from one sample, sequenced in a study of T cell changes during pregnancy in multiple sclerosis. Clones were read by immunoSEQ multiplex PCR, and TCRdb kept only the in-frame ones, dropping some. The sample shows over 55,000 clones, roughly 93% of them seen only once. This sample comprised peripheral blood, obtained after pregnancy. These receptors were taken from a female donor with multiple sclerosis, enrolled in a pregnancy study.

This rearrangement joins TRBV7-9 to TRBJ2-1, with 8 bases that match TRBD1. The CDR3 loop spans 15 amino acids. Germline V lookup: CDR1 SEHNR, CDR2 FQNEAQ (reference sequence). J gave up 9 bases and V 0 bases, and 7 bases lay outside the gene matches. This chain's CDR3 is CASSLATLTGGEQFF. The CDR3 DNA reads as TGTGCCAGCAGCTTAGCAACCCTCACAGGGGGTGAGCAGTTCTTC.

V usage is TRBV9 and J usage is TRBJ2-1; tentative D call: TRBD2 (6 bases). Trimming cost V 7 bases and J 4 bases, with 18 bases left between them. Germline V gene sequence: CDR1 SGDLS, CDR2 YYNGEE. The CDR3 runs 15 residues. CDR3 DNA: TGTGCCAGCGAAAAAAGACCGGGACTTTACAATGAGCAGTTCTTC. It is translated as CASEKRPGLYNEQFF.

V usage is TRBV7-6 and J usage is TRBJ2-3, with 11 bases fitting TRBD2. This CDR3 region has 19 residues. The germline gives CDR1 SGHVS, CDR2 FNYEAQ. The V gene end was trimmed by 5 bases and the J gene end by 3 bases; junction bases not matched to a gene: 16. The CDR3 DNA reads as TGTGCCAGCAGCACATCCTTACATTTAGCGGGAGGGGGAACAGATACGCAGTATTTT. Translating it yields CASSTSLHLAGGGTDTQYF.

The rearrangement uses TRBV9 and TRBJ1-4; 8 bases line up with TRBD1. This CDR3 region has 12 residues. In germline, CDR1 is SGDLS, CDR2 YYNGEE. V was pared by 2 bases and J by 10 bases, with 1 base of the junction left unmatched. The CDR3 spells CASSVGTGKLFF. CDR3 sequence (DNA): TGTGCCAGCAGCGTCGGGACAGGAAAACTGTTTTTT.

CDR3 loop: CASSQVLGARRAFF. The CDR3 region has the DNA TGCGCCAGCAGCCAGGTATTGGGGGCGCGGAGAGCTTTCTTT. This chain joins TRBV4-1 and TRBJ1-1, with D tentatively TRBD1 (6 bases). Between the trimmed V and J ends, which lost 3 bases and 10 bases, there was a span of 18 bases. Germline CDR1 MGHRA, CDR2 YSYEKL. There are 14 residues in the CDR3.

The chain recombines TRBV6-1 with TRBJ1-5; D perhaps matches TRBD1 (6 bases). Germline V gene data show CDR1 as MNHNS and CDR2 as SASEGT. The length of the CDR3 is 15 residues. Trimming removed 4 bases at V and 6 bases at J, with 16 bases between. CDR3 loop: CASSARTALGQPQHF. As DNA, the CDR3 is TGTGCCAGCAGTGCCAGGACAGCCCTGGGTCAGCCCCAGCATTTT.

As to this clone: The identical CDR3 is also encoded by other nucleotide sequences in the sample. CDR3 protein: CASSLQGTNTEAFF. DNA for the CDR3: TGTGCCAGCAGCCTACAGGGTACGAACACTGAAGCTTTCTTT. V usage is TRBV5-4 and J usage is TRBJ1-1, with D perhaps TRBD1 (6 bases). The CDR3 covers 14 residues. Trimming left V 4 bases short and J 1 base short, with 11 bases between. Per the germline V gene, CDR1 is SGHNT and CDR2 is YYREEE (reference sequence).

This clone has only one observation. Here the CDR3 DNA reads TGCGCCAGCAGCGGTCTAGCCGGGACTAGCGGGGACCCCTCCTACGAGCAGTACTTC. It specifies CASSGLAGTSGDPSYEQYF. This chain joins TRBV5-1 and TRBJ2-7, with TRBD2 identical over 13 bases. CDR1 is SGHRS and CDR2 is YFSETQ in the germline V gene. This CDR3 is built from 19 residues. V was clipped by 4 bases and J by 0 bases; unmatched bases: 13.

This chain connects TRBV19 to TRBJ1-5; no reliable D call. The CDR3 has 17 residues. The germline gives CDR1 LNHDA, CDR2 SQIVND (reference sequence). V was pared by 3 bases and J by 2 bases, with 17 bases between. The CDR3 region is CASSIRWTGGGNQPQHF. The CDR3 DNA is TGTGCCAGTAGTATCAGGTGGACGGGAGGCGGCAATCAGCCCCAGCATTTT. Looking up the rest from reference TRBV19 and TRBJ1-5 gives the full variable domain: DGGITQSPKYLFRKEGQNVTLSCEQNLNHDAMYWYRQDPGQGLRLIYYSQIVNDFQKGDIAEGYSVSREKKESFPLTVTSAQKNPTAFYLCASSIRWTGGGNQPQHFGDGTRLSIL.

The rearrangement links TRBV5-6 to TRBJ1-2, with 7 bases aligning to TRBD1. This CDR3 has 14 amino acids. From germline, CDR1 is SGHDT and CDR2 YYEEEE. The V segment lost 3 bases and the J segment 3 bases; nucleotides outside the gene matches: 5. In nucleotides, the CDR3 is TGTGCCAGCAGCTCTCTCGGGACAGACTATGGCTACACCTTC. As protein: CASSSLGTDYGYTF.

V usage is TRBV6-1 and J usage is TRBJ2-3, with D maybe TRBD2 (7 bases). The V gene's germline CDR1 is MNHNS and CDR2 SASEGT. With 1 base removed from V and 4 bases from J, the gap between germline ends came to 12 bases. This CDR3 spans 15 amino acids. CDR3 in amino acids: CASSEEGGGADTQYF. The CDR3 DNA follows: TGTGCCAGCAGTGAAGAGGGCGGGGGCGCAGATACGCAGTATTTT.

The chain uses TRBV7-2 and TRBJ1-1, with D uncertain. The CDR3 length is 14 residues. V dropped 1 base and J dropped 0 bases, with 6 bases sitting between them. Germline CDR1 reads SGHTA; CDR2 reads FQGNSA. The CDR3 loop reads CASSLENLNTEAFF. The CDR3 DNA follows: TGTGCCAGCAGCTTAGAGAACTTGAACACTGAAGCTTTCTTT.

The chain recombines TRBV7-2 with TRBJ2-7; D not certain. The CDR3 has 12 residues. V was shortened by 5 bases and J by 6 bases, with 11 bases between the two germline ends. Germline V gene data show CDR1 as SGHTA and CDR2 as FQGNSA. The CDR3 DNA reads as TGTGCCAGCAGCCAAAACAGTGCCGAGCAGTACTTC. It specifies CASSQNSAEQYF.

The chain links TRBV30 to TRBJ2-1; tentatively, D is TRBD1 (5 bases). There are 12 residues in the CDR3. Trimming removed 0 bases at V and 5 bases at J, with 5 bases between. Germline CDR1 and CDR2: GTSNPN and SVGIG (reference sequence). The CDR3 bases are TGTGCCTGGAGTGTACAGGACAATGAGCAGTTCTTC. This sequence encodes CAWSVQDNEQFF.